This entry describes one T cell receptor (beta chain). No cognate antigen has been identified for it. The cohort consisted of 600 to 750 healthy bone marrow donors. At the time of sampling, every cohort member was nominally healthy, though immune exposures that went unrecorded were likely present. The donor tested CMV seronegative, placing the donor among the 350 to 400 seronegative members of the cohort. A peripheral blood sample was provided by each donor, and peripheral blood mononuclear cells were used for TCR beta sequencing. The Qiagen DNeasy Blood Extraction Kit was used to extract genomic DNA from the blood cell samples. This entry belongs to a study of cytomegalovirus exposure and HLA in healthy donors (dated by TCRdb to the late 2010s). In terms of the full investigation: In an earlier analysis of 587 of the donors, 250 to 300 Gb of sequence data and 117 million unique TCR beta sequences from about 180 million T cells were reported. HLA typing included class I and class II loci at four-digit resolution. Among several hundred genotyped donors of the cohort, an average of around 250,000 unique TCR beta nucleotide sequences was sequenced per donor, of which 15% to 20% were non-productive. In the later analysis, no new phenotypic data were used to find candidate immune exposures; instead, reliance was placed on TCR beta sequences and their occurrence across donors. Every repertoire in the discovery cohort had been generated on one and the same sequencing platform. The study combined high-throughput TCR immunosequencing, statistical association of individual TCRs with disease status, and machine learning to predict cytomegalovirus infection status. An early release that covered roughly 600 HLA-typed donors contained around 300 gigabases of sequencing data and about 84 million unique TCR sequences. Donor age, sex, ethnicity and CMV serostatus were compiled together with the repertoire data. The T cell repertoires of roughly 660 subjects were profiled by immunosequencing and related to cytomegalovirus serostatus. Typing coverage differed by locus: A, B, C, DRB1 and DQB1 were typed in roughly 629-630 donors, DQA1 in about 500, DPA1 in 600 to 610, and DPB1 in 450 to 480. The genetic ancestry cluster associated with self-reported Caucasian donors included 81% of the 350 to 500 genotyped donors. The study aimed to test whether signatures of past pathogen exposure could be identified by cataloging public T cell receptors. A separate validation cohort of approximately 120 different subjects was used in addition to the approximately 700-subject first cohort. To study patterns of TCR occurrence, a later analysis re-analyzed previously published TCR beta repertoires from around 670 donors and added high-resolution HLA genotyping. About five DR-DQ haplotypes were handled as single units for association and clustering because linkage in the cohort was strong. An earlier analysis of 587 of the donors used high-throughput TCR beta sequencing to judge whether each TCR beta V gene segment behaved as functional or pseudogenic. A later genetic analysis took genome-wide SNP genotypes for about 65% of the 666 donors and used that subset as a discovery cohort.

Library method: the immunoSEQ multiplex PCR assay. A mixture of 60 forward primers for TCR Vbeta segments and 13 reverse primers for TCR Jbeta segments was used in the multiplex PCR. A multiplex PCR assay on genomic DNA amplified the CDR3 region of rearranged TCR beta genes. On the Illumina HiSeq System, the amplified TCR beta libraries were sequenced as 87-base-pair reads. The paper's processing steps were these. Across the roughly 640 repertoires, a later analysis counted around 80 million unique TCR beta chains, about 10 million of which were shared by at least two donors. A nearest-neighbor algorithm error-corrected the raw reads and collapsed the reads into unique sequences, merging closely related sequences to remove PCR and sequencing errors. CDR3 sequences were aligned to IMGT reference sequences to assign V, D and J gene segments. Each retained sequence needed at least a six-nucleotide match to both a V gene segment and a J gene segment. Rearrangements were classified as productive when the CDR3 lacked stop codons and remained in frame with V and J, and all other rearrangements were classified as non-productive. Following IMGT convention, CDR3 was defined as the stretch from the second conserved V-encoded cysteine to the conserved J-encoded phenylalanine. The earlier analysis of 450 to 750 of the donors excluded any sequence lacking an unambiguous match to a single V gene segment. In an earlier analysis of several hundred of the donors, V segments were called functional above 56.7% productive rearrangements and were called segregating when the between-donor standard deviation exceeded 5%. A statistical classification framework was built to diagnose cytomegalovirus status from the catalog of TCR beta chain sequences. A later analysis assigned V and J genes by comparing TCR nucleotide sequences with IMGT/GENE-DB human TR gene sequences. A later analysis assigned CDR3 sequences and most-parsimonious VDJ recombination scenarios with the TCRdist pipeline. In a later analysis, each TCR beta chain was defined by its CDR3 amino acid sequence together with its V-gene family, and reads without a unique V-gene family were excluded. A later analysis removed 500 to 650 highly shared, low-generation-probability nucleotide sequences to deal with suspected cross-contamination and a sequencing artifact. In a later analysis, a clonal expansion index for each public chain was calculated from normalized within-repertoire ranks of inferred template counts. A later analysis computed generation probabilities with a VDJ recombination model fitted to out-of-frame rearrangements, and checked the results against IGoR. In a later analysis, hypergeometric tests were used to score TCR-TCR, TCR-HLA and TCR-CMV co-occurrence, with a repertoire-size bias correction applied to TCR pairs. To estimate false discovery rates, a later analysis permuted the HLA or CMV assignments 20 times. In a later analysis, co-occurring TCRs were grouped with DBSCAN, and TCRdist sequence similarity was added when clustering was performed within HLA-allele-positive subsets. Co-occurrence clustering excluded repertoires with fewer than 30,000 or more than 120,000 public chains, plus five with anomalous nucleotide sharing. TCRdb stores this immuneACCESS table with in-frame sequences only. Part of the clones is absent; in the studies checked, under half of the shortfall reflects unresolved V genes, and no reason is known for the rest. The DNA was the basis for D and trimming; V, J and clone size are from that table. In this sample's table one finds about 130,000 clones. The top ten clonotypes cover 2.2% of the sample.

Paper-wide results and their limitations: Several of the top co-occurrence clusters appeared to be linked to parvovirus B19, influenza, CMV and Epstein-Barr virus, according to a later analysis. A group of highly shared sequence variants was considered likely to be a technical artifact of the sequencing pipeline. In the study, 150 to 200 TCR beta chains were listed as associated with cytomegalovirus. Linkage disequilibrium might explain the correlated functional status among segregating V segments, but an unknown experimental factor could not be excluded. Specific HLA alleles were associated with 16,951 TCR beta sequences at a false discovery rate of 0.05 in a later analysis. Only TCR beta chains were sequenced in this cohort, and the absence of alpha or paired-chain data limited detectable features. In vitro tests confirmed that a few of the cytomegalovirus-associated TCR beta chains recognize cytomegalovirus antigens. A later analysis found that HLA-associated TCR beta chains were more clonally expanded and had lower generation probabilities than equally common non-associated chains. A further reported finding was that TCR beta sequences accurately predicted the HLA-A and HLA-B alleles for most subjects in the first cohort. According to the authors, the approach could potentially be generalized to other disease states and immunological phenotypes. Most TCR sequences were seen in very few donors, while some public TCRs were found in many individuals. In a later analysis, most CMV-associated TCR beta chains were found to appear HLA-restricted, with HLA associations seemingly driven largely by CMV exposure. Because HLA typing was unavailable for some donors at each locus, only the typed subset was used in association tests. Sequencing depth was assumed to be roughly uniform across donors in the presence/absence analyses, though that assumption may not hold. Immune exposure information for the cohort was limited to CMV serostatus. An earlier analysis of approximately 590 of the donors showed that most TCR beta V segments appeared in productive rearrangements either about 90% or about 30% of the time, which broadly matched IMGT annotations. V-gene and J-gene trimming of TCR beta chains was associated with a missense DCLRE1C variant in a later genetic analysis, and the association was replicated in an independent cohort. In a later genetic analysis, fewer N-insertions in productive TCRs were reported among donors in an Asian-associated ancestry cluster than the roughly 640-donor mean. The classifier was reported to diagnose cytomegalovirus status with high specificity and sensitivity in both the original and validation cohorts. Fewer than 20 rarely observed V segments, including chromosome 9 orphons, were excluded from the earlier analysis of about 600 of the donors because counts were too low. According to a later analysis, TCR association rates differed among HLA loci, with DRB1 alleles showing the most associated TCRs and HLA-C alleles showing the fewest. Assigning TCR associations to individual alleles was difficult when HLA alleles, especially DR and DQ, strongly co-occurred.

This TCR was sampled from a man aged 35 to 55 in good health and CMV-seronegative. Source material: PBMCs.

The nucleotide sequence is given as TGCGCCAGCAGCATGGGCGTGGGGGGAGAGACCCAGTACTTC. Its translation is CASSMGVGGETQYF. The sequence joins TRBV5-1 to TRBJ2-5; the D segment could be TRBD2, given 6 matching bases. The CDR3 holds 14 amino acids from the cysteine to the phenylalanine. Only CDR3 DNA remains: 42 bases, in frame from the first base. V is clipped by 4 bases and J by 4 bases, and the sequence between their germline boundaries is 14 bases long. The germline V gene yields SGHRS for CDR1 and YFSETQ for CDR2.